The 26 T cell receptor beta chains reported below all come from one sample, sequenced in a study of T cells in women clearing cervical HPV infection. Assay used: immunoSEQ multiplex PCR; TCRdb lists only in-frame clones, some missing. The sample includes about 20,000 clones. Sequencing was carried out using blood buffy coat. These receptors were obtained from a woman between 18 and 69 years old with a cervical HPV16 infection that either progressed to CIN3+ or cleared (not recorded which).

The CDR3 DNA, read in part, is TGCAGTGCCCAGCAGGCCGGGGGGCCCACCTACGAG. This sequence encodes CSAQQAGGPTYE. The full CDR3 reads CSAQQAGGPTYEQYF. The chain has TRBV20-1 and TRBJ2-7; D might be TRBD2 (7 bases). The observed sequence ends 3 residues before the CDR3 terminus, with the missing tail filled in from the germline J gene. The germline gives CDR1 DFQATT, CDR2 SNEGSKA (reference sequence). V was clipped by 6 bases and J by 2 bases, with 20 bases between them. This CDR3 is built from 15 residues.

A note on this clone: The read is 3 residues too short to cover the CDR3 end, so that end is filled in from the germline J gene. V usage is TRBV30 and J usage is TRBJ1-2; no firm D call. Trimming cost V 0 bases and J 6 bases, with 11 bases left between them. The CDR3 runs 13 residues. Looked up from germline, CDR1 is GTSNPN and CDR2 is SVGIG (reference sequence). The CDR3 is CAWSVSGYHGYTF. The sequenced CDR3 bases are TGTGCCTGGAGTGTTTCCGGGTATCATGGC.

Its frequency marks this clone as medium-sized. The CDR3 end falls 3 residues outside the read, so it is completed with the germline J gene. The V gene is TRBV6-1, the J gene TRBJ2-5; possible D gene TRBD2, 5 bases. Trimming stripped 4 bases from V and 5 bases from J, with 5 bases between. The CDR3 consists of 11 residues. Per the germline V gene, CDR1 is MNHNS and CDR2 is SASEGT. CDR3 sequence reads: CASSGGETQYF. The CDR3 DNA, read in part, is TGTGCCAGCAGTGGAGGGGAGACC.

Comment on this clone: The read terminates 3 residues before the CDR3 end, so the remaining end is supplied by the germline J gene. The chain has TRBV7-9 and TRBJ1-1; 9 bases map to TRBD1. Germline CDR1 reads SEHNR; CDR2 reads FQNEAQ (reference sequence). The CDR3 sequence is 12 residues long. CDR3 loop: CASSYGTGEAFF. The CDR3 DNA, read in part, is TGTGCCAGCAGCTACGGGACAGGGGAA.

To note about this clone: The missing CDR3 end, 3 residues past where the read stops, is filled in from the germline J gene. The chain links TRBV7-9 to TRBJ2-7; 10 bases fit TRBD1. Germline V gene sequence: CDR1 SEHNR, CDR2 FQNEAQ (reference sequence). After removal of 5 bases from V and 4 bases from J, the junction contained 8 bases not matched to a gene. This CDR3 contains 15 residues. The CDR3 bases that were read are TGTGCCAGCAGCCCCGGGACAGGGGCCAATTACGAG. It codes for CASSPGTGANYE. The CDR3 as a whole reads CASSPGTGANYEQYF.

In regard to this clone: Coverage ceases 3 residues before the CDR3 finishes, and the germline J gene fills in the end. The chain has TRBV2 and TRBJ2-3; no clear D. CDR1 is SNHLY and CDR2 is FYNNEI in the germline V gene. The CDR3 spans 13 residues. Between the trimmed V and J ends, which lost 7 bases and 2 bases, there was a span of 10 bases. CDR3 loop: CASKSRVTDTQYF. CDR3 bases read: TGTGCCAGCAAAAGCCGCGTCACAGATACG.

As regards this clone: From the germline J gene comes the end of the CDR3, since the read stops 3 residues before it. The chain has TRBV5-6 and TRBJ1-2, with 10 bases matching TRBD1. The germline V gene has CDR1 SGHDT and CDR2 YYEEEE. The CDR3 totals 13 residues. The CDR3 here is CASSLGDRGGYTF. The CDR3 DNA, read in part, is TGTGCCAGCAGCTTGGGGGACAGGGGAGGC. The variable domain in full, with the rest retrieved from reference TRBV5-6 and TRBJ1-2, is DAGVTQSPTHLIKTRGQQVTLRCSPKSGHDTVSWYQQALGQGPQFIFQYYEEEERQRGNFPDRFSGHQFPNYSSELNVNALLLGDSALYLCASSLGDRGGYTFGSGTRLTVV.

Regarding this clone: Read coverage stops 3 residues before the CDR3 terminus; the germline J gene supplies the remainder. The gene calls are TRBV20-1 and TRBJ1-3; D gene ambiguous. Trimming left V 5 bases short and J 3 bases short, with 17 bases between. Germline lookup yields CDR1 DFQATT and CDR2 SNEGSKA (reference sequence). This CDR3 is built from 15 residues. CDR3 DNA (partial): TGCAGTGCTCCTGTCCCCGGGTTCGGTGGAAACACC. Translation: CSAPVPGFGGNT. The entire CDR3 reads CSAPVPGFGGNTIYF.

Worth noting for this clone: The read falls 3 residues short of the CDR3 end, and the missing part is taken from the germline J gene. This sequence joins TRBV7-3 and TRBJ1-2; TRBD1 aligns across 8 bases. This CDR3 region has 17 residues. The germline CDR1 and CDR2 sequences are SGHTA and FQGTGA. V shed 5 bases, J shed 3 bases, and the junction held 14 bases outside the gene matches. The CDR3 reads CASSPTPSTGVHYGYTF. The CDR3 DNA, read in part, is TGTGCCAGCAGCCCAACCCCCTCGACAGGGGTCCACTATGGC.

As for this clone: The CDR3 goes on 3 residues after the read ends, and that part is filled in from the germline J gene. This chain uses TRBV20-1 with TRBJ2-2; D might be TRBD1 (6 bases). Germline V gene data show CDR1 as DFQATT and CDR2 as SNEGSKA (reference sequence). This CDR3 contains 14 residues. V lost 0 bases and J 7 bases, leaving 12 bases between the germline ends. CDR3 DNA, as far as it was read: TGCAGTGCTAGAGATTCCCGAGGGGGCGGGGAG. Amino acids: CSARDSRGGGE. The whole CDR3 region reads CSARDSRGGGELFF.

Worth noting for this clone: The missing CDR3 end, 3 residues past where the read stops, is filled in from the germline J gene. The chain uses TRBV20-1 and TRBJ1-2, with D uncertain. Germline V gene sequence: CDR1 DFQATT, CDR2 SNEGSKA (reference sequence). Trimming removed 6 bases from V and 6 bases from J, with 17 bases in between. The CDR3 length is 13 residues. The sequenced part of the CDR3 DNA is TGCAGTGCCCTAGGGTACGGGGAGCATGGC. It codes for CSALGYGEHG. The CDR3 as a whole reads CSALGYGEHGYTF.

According to its frequency, this clone is large (0.1 to 1%). The read ends 3 residues before the CDR3 terminus; that terminus is restored from the germline J gene. The chain is built from TRBV7-3 and TRBJ2-2, with D possibly TRBD2 on 7 matching bases. From germline, CDR1 is SGHTA and CDR2 FQGTGA. The V gene lost 3 bases and the J gene lost 6 bases, with 14 bases spanning the gap. This CDR3 has 15 amino acids. CDR3 protein: CASSLSGGAAGELFF. CDR3 DNA, as far as it was read: TGTGCCAGCAGCTTGAGTGGGGGGGCCGCCGGGGAG.

Regarding this clone: Its ends do not fully match the called genes, so a read error is possible. The read gets to within 3 residues of the CDR3 end, and the germline J gene fills in the rest. The chain has TRBV7-7 and TRBJ2-1, with 10 bases lining up with TRBD1. Germline values: CDR1 SSHAT, CDR2 FNYEAQ (reference sequence). This CDR3 comprises 16 residues. The DNA read from the CDR3 is TGTGCTAGCAGCCTGACAGGGGGCGCGTCCTACAATGAG. Translation gives CASSLTGGASYNE. The whole CDR3 region reads CASSLTGGASYNEQFF.

Worth noting for this clone: Sequencing ends 3 residues short of the CDR3 end; the germline J gene provides the rest. The J gene is TRBJ1-1, the V gene TRBV19, with D tentatively TRBD1 (6 bases). V was clipped by 7 bases and J by 6 bases, with 15 bases between them. Germline V gene sequence: CDR1 LNHDA, CDR2 SQIVND (reference sequence). The CDR3 totals 13 residues. CDR3 region: CASTITGISEAFF. Incomplete CDR3 DNA: TGTGCCAGTACAATTACAGGGATCTCTGAA.

With respect to this clone: The sequence runs out 3 residues before the end of the CDR3; the remainder is reconstructed from the germline J gene. The V and J genes are TRBV7-9 and TRBJ2-1, with 8 bases that match TRBD1. Germline V gene data show CDR1 as SEHNR and CDR2 as FQNEAQ (reference sequence). The CDR3 is 14 amino acids. J was trimmed by 8 bases and V by 4 bases; bases with no gene match: 7. CDR3 amino acids: CASSSADRVHEQFF. Partial CDR3 DNA: TGTGCCAGCAGCTCAGCGGACAGGGTGCATGAG.

A remark on this clone: The read gets to within 3 residues of the CDR3 end, and the germline J gene fills in the rest. The V call is TRBV5-4, the J call TRBJ2-7; weak D call: TRBD1 (6 bases). The CDR3 sequence is 13 residues long. CDR1 and CDR2 from the germline V gene are SGHNT and YYREEE (reference sequence). Trimming left V 4 bases short and J 0 bases short, with 8 bases between. The CDR3 sequence is CASSRDNSYEQYF. The covered CDR3 bases are TGTGCCAGCAGCCGGGACAACTCCTACGAG.

With regard to this clone: The sequenced fragment ends 3 residues before the CDR3 boundary, so the rest is inferred from the germline J gene. The chain links TRBV20-1 to TRBJ1-6; 7 bases agree with TRBD1. Germline V gene sequence: CDR1 DFQATT, CDR2 SNEGSKA (reference sequence). V trimming: 5 bases; J trimming: 0 bases; junction bases outside the gene matches: 7. The CDR3 has 16 amino acids. The part of the CDR3 DNA that was read is TGCAGTGCTGGTGACAGGGCCCTCTCCTATAATTCACCC. It codes for CSAGDRALSYNSP. The CDR3 as a whole reads CSAGDRALSYNSPLHF.

Worth noting for this clone: The read is 3 residues too short to cover the CDR3 end, so that end is filled in from the germline J gene. The chain uses TRBV18 and TRBJ1-1, with D hard to call. V lost 2 bases to trimming and J lost 3 bases, with 10 bases between them. Germline-derived CDR1 and CDR2 are KGHSH and LQKENI. The CDR3 sequence is 14 residues long. This CDR3 is CASSPNGGDTEAFF. The CDR3 bases that were read are TGTGCCAGCTCACCAAACGGCGGGGACACTGAA.

With respect to this clone: Read coverage stops 3 residues before the CDR3 terminus; the germline J gene supplies the remainder. V usage is TRBV28 and J usage is TRBJ1-2, with 7 bases aligning to TRBD1. The germline V gene encodes CDR1 MDHEN and CDR2 SYDVKM. This CDR3 is built from 14 residues. J was trimmed by 6 bases and V by 6 bases; bases with no gene match: 10. Partial CDR3 DNA: TGTGCCAGCAGAAGCTCCGACAGGGTGGATGGC. This sequence encodes CASRSSDRVDG. The full CDR3 is CASRSSDRVDGYTF.

As for this clone: From the germline J gene comes the end of the CDR3, since the read stops 3 residues before it. This chain uses TRBV6-1 with TRBJ2-1; 10 bases align to TRBD2. There are 16 residues in the CDR3. In germline, CDR1 is MNHNS, CDR2 SASEGT. Germline trimming cut 2 bases from V and 5 bases from J; bases unmatched to any gene: 6. CDR3 DNA (partial): TGTGCCAGCAGTGAAAGAAAGCGGGGGGGGGACAATGAG. Protein sequence: CASSERKRGGDNE. The entire CDR3 protein is CASSERKRGGDNEQFF.

Comment on this clone: The read ends 3 residues early relative to the CDR3; the germline J gene fills the gap. The chain joins TRBV2 to TRBJ1-6, with unresolved D. Germline-derived CDR1 and CDR2 are SNHLY and FYNNEI. CDR3 length: 16 residues. Trimming pared 0 bases from V and 10 bases from J, leaving 16 bases between. Incomplete CDR3 DNA: TGTGCCAGCAGTGAAGCGCTTCGTGCGCTTCTCTCACCC. It yields the protein CASSEALRALLSP. The whole CDR3 region reads CASSEALRALLSPLHF.

As concerns this clone: The CDR3 extends 3 residues past the end of the read, so its final part is completed from the germline J gene. J is TRBJ2-1 and V is TRBV7-6; 10 bases are a match to TRBD2. The V gene end was trimmed by 1 base and the J gene end by 9 bases; junction bases not matched to a gene: 6. Germline-derived CDR1 and CDR2 are SGHVS and FNYEAQ. The length of the CDR3 is 15 residues. CDR3 bases read: TGTGCCAGCAGCTTAGGAGGGACTAGCGCCACTGAG. This codes for CASSLGGTSATE. The full CDR3 sequence reads CASSLGGTSATEQFF.

Turning to this clone: The CDR3 extends 3 residues past the end of the read, so its final part is completed from the germline J gene. V and J are TRBV5-6 and TRBJ1-1; 7 bases agree with TRBD1. The CDR3 sequence is 14 residues long. The V gene's germline CDR1 is SGHDT and CDR2 YYEEEE. The V and J ends lost 4 bases and 4 bases, in that order; junction bases with no gene match: 7. The part of the CDR3 DNA that was read is TGTGCCAGCAGCACACAGGGGATTGGCACTGAA. This gives the protein CASSTQGIGTE. The whole CDR3 reads CASSTQGIGTEAFF.

Concerning this clone itself: The read ends 3 residues early relative to the CDR3; the germline J gene fills the gap. The chain links TRBV3-1 (or the pseudogene TRBV3-2) to TRBJ2-3; D call uncertain. Trimming pared 8 bases from V and 4 bases from J, leaving 7 bases between. This CDR3 region has 11 residues. Germline assignment: CDR1 LGHDT and CDR2 YNNKEL (reference sequence). The CDR3 loop is CASVAADTQYF. The covered CDR3 bases are TGTGCCAGCGTGGCGGCAGATACG.

This clone is medium-sized (0.01 to 0.1%) by frequency. The CDR3 is cut off 3 residues early in the read; its end comes from the germline J gene. The chain carries TRBV18 and TRBJ2-7, with D possibly TRBD2 on 6 matching bases. CDR3 size: 15 residues. Germline assignment: CDR1 KGHSH and CDR2 LQKENI. Trimming shortened V by 3 bases and J by 5 bases, and 17 bases separated the two germline ends. The sequenced CDR3 bases are TGTGCCAGCTCACCTTCTCGGACTACGTCCGACGAG. It translates to CASSPSRTTSDE. The CDR3 reads in full as CASSPSRTTSDEQYF.

Worth noting for this clone: The read falls 3 residues short of the CDR3 end, and the missing part is taken from the germline J gene. The gene calls are TRBV30 and TRBJ1-6; tentatively, D is TRBD1 (5 bases). The CDR3 runs to 13 residues. The germline V and J ends were trimmed by 2 bases and 10 bases, with 12 bases remaining between them. Germline CDR1 GTSNPN, CDR2 SVGIG (reference sequence). The sequenced CDR3 bases are TGTGCCTGGAGTAGAGACAGAGAATCACCC. Protein: CAWSRDRESP. The full CDR3 protein is CAWSRDRESPLHF.